This T cell receptor (beta chain) came from a study of post-analysis software for immune sequencing data. Across the whole study: There were relapsing-remitting, secondary progressive and progressive-relapsing multiple sclerosis among the disease courses included.

Note on this clonotype: Its target is unknown.

There are 16 residues in the CDR3. Germline CDR1 SGHAT, CDR2 FQDESV (reference sequence). V was pared by 5 bases and J by 5 bases, with 21 bases between. Libraries were made from TCR beta cDNA, and they carried unique molecular identifiers. There were roughly 0.9 to 10 million T cells, and 510,000 or so cDNA molecules came from them. TCRdb itself ran the PCR reads through MiXCR, one entry per CDR3 protein. The sample comprises 430,000 or so distinct CDR3 sequences, approximately 38% of which are singletons, and roughly 8.2% rests with the top ten. Whole-study findings and limits: Normalized Chao1 diversity in multiple sclerosis patients fell significantly below that of controls. Controls showed lower frequencies than patients for roughly five TRBV segments, and TRBV5-6, TRBV5-1 and TRBV20-1 were among these. Same-batch preparations were strongly co-clustered by F measure.

The clonotype originates from a girl under 10 years old with multiple sclerosis. Input material: blood. The rearrangement joins TRBV11-1 to TRBJ2-5; D unresolved. The CDR3: CASSPRTHNFGETQYF. CDR3 coding DNA: TGTGCCAGCAGCCCGAGGACGCATAATTTCGGGGAGACCCAGTACTTC. Based on the CDR3 plus reference TRBV11-1 and TRBJ2-5, the full variable domain is EAEVAQSPRYKITEKSQAVAFWCDPISGHATLYWYRQILGQGPELLVQFQDESVVDDSQLPKDRFSAERLKGVDSTLKIQPAELGDSAMYLCASSPRTHNFGETQYFGPGTRLLVL.